In its sample, the clone carrying this T cell receptor beta chain was seen once. Data came from immunoSEQ multiplex PCR; TCRdb stores just in-frame clones and leaves some out. The profile shows tens of thousands of clones, 82% of them singletons. This sample was taken from a study of blood T cell repertoires in COVID-19. Study information: From the United States, Italy and Spain came samples of acute and convalescent COVID-19. In each case, the material was cDNA or gDNA derived from T cells, B-cell-depleted T cells, or PBMCs.

CDR1 is LGHNA and CDR2 is YSLEER in the germline V gene. Trimming took 3 bases from V and 8 from J; bases not matched to a gene: 4. CDR3 length equals 14 residues. The rearrangement links TRBV4-3 to TRBJ1-4; 9 bases map to TRBD1. The TCR originated in a man aged 50 to 59 with active or convalescent COVID-19. The material sequenced was peripheral blood. The CDR3 loop is CASSQGQGAEKLFF. The CDR3 bases are TGCGCCAGCAGCCAGGGACAGGGTGCGGAAAAACTGTTTTTT.